These 30 T cell receptor beta chains came from one sample sequenced in a study of identifying expanded T cells in peripheral blood. Sequencing used immunoSEQ multiplex PCR; TCRdb keeps in-frame clones, though not all of them. Of tens of thousands of clones in the sample, approximately 80% were seen once. Sequenced input: blood. The receptors originated from a person aged 18 to 75 in good health.

The chain is built from TRBV5-1 and TRBJ2-7; 7 bases align to TRBD2. Germline V gives CDR1 SGHRS, CDR2 YFSETQ. This CDR3 spans 15 amino acids. J gave up 4 bases and V 2 bases, and 9 bases lay outside the gene matches. The CDR3 here is CASSFGTGGLYEQYV. The CDR3, as DNA: TGCGCCAGCAGCTTCGGTACGGGGGGACTTTACGAGCAGTACGTC.

The CDR3 spells CSVEGGGNTEAFF. CDR3 nucleotide sequence: TGCAGCGTTGAAGGGGGGGGGAACACTGAAGCTTTCTTT. V is TRBV29-1 and J is TRBJ1-1, with D possibly matching TRBD1 (5 bases). V lost 1 base and J lost 1, with 7 bases in between. Per germline, CDR1 SQVTM and CDR2 ANQGSEA. The CDR3 sequence is 13 residues long.

This chain links TRBV7-8 with TRBJ2-3; a weak D match, TRBD2 (6 bases). V gave up 3 bases and J gave up 3 bases, with 22 bases separating them. The CDR3 is made up of 18 amino acids. The V gene's germline CDR1 is SGHVS and CDR2 FQNEAQ. This chain's CDR3 is CASSFAGGGPSLTDTQYF. In DNA, the CDR3 is TGTGCCAGCAGCTTCGCCGGGGGTGGGCCATCATTAACAGATACGCAGTATTTT.

CDR3 region: CASSLGLIGSPLHF. The CDR3 region has the DNA TGTGCCAGCAGCTTGGGCTTGATTGGTTCACCCCTCCACTTT. This chain links TRBV5-4 with TRBJ1-6; D gene unclear. The germline gives CDR1 SGHNT, CDR2 YYREEE (reference sequence). V lost 0 bases and J lost 9, with 10 bases in between. The CDR3 loop spans 14 amino acids.

This clone occurred once. The J gene is TRBJ2-7, the V gene TRBV11-3; TRBD2 is a possible D gene (5 bases). CDR1 is SGHNT, CDR2 YENEEA, per germline. The V and J ends lost 0 bases and 2 bases respectively, with 20 bases between them. CDR3 length: 18 amino acids. The CDR3 protein is CASSLEGRGGPGTYEQYF. In DNA form, the CDR3 reads TGTGCCAGCAGCTTAGAAGGGCGAGGTGGGCCGGGGACCTACGAGCAGTACTTC.

With respect to this clone: The sample contains more than one DNA sequence encoding this CDR3. The chain is built from TRBV7-9 and TRBJ1-5; TRBD1 aligns across 11 bases. The CDR3 contains 17 residues. J lost 4 bases, V lost 3 bases, and 8 bases had no gene match. Germline values: CDR1 SEHNR, CDR2 FQNEAQ (reference sequence). Here the CDR3 DNA reads TGTGCCAGCAGCTTTTCCTCCGGGACAGGGGGAAATCAGCCCCAGCATTTT. Translated: CASSFSSGTGGNQPQHF.

The CDR3 sequence: CASSLGGLGPYNEQFF. CDR3 in DNA: TGTGCCAGCAGCTTGGGGGGTTTGGGGCCCTACAATGAGCAGTTCTTC. The V call is TRBV5-4, the J call TRBJ2-1; a possible D gene is TRBD1 (5 bases). CDR3 size: 16 residues. Per germline, CDR1 SGHNT and CDR2 YYREEE (reference sequence). With 0 bases removed from V and 2 bases from J, the gap between germline ends came to 12 bases.

This clone came up a few times. The V and J genes are TRBV14 and TRBJ1-1; no definite D call. V was clipped by 0 bases and J by 5 bases, with 10 bases between them. The CDR3 spans 14 residues. Germline CDR1 is SGHDN and CDR2 is FVKESK. The CDR3 DNA follows: TGTGCCAGCAGCCAAGATCTCCTGGGAACTGAAGCTTTCTTT. Protein product: CASSQDLLGTEAFF. The variable domain in full, with the rest retrieved from reference TRBV14 and TRBJ1-1, is EAGVTQFPSHSVIEKGQTVTLRCDPISGHDNLYWYRRVMGKEIKFLLHFVKESKQDESGMPNNRFLAERTGGTYSTLKVQPAELEDSGVYFCASSQDLLGTEAFFGQGTRLTVV.

This chain links TRBV5-8 with TRBJ2-1; no firm D call. Trimming took off 7 bases at V and 6 bases at J, with 14 bases between the two ends. Germline V gene lookup returns CDR1 SGHTS and CDR2 YDEGEE. The length of the CDR3 is 13 residues. The CDR3 DNA sequence: TGTGCCAGCGGCTCCGAATCCAGCAATGAGCAGTTCTTC. Translated, it gives CASGSESSNEQFF.

With respect to this clone: The sample contains more than one DNA sequence encoding this CDR3. The rearrangement uses TRBV14 and TRBJ2-7; D uncertain. The CDR3 length is 13 residues. Looked up from germline, CDR1 is SGHDN and CDR2 is FVKESK. V was shortened by 0 bases and J by 4 bases, with 7 bases between the two germline ends. The CDR3 reads CASSQDSVYEQYF. The DNA of the CDR3 is TGTGCCAGCAGCCAAGATTCAGTTTACGAGCAGTACTTC.

V gene TRBV9 combines with J gene TRBJ2-4, with D perhaps TRBD1 (6 bases). Germline assignment: CDR1 SGDLS and CDR2 YYNGEE. The CDR3 loop spans 14 amino acids. Trimming took 0 bases from V and 7 from J, leaving 11 bases between them. CDR3 nucleotide sequence: TGTGCCAGCAGCGTAGAGGATAGGGGGAACATTCAGTACTTC. Amino acids: CASSVEDRGNIQYF.

The V call is TRBV9, the J call TRBJ2-2, with a possible D match to TRBD2 (5 bases). The V end lost 1 base, the J end lost 5 bases, and 18 bases lay between the germline ends. The CDR3 has 17 amino acids. Germline CDR1 is SGDLS and CDR2 is YYNGEE. The CDR3 DNA sequence: TGTGCCAGCAGCGTACCTAGGAATGGAGCGGTAACCGGGGAGCTGTTTTTT. It encodes CASSVPRNGAVTGELFF.

This chain connects TRBV25-1 to TRBJ1-1, with D possibly matching TRBD1 (5 bases). V was clipped by 2 bases and J by 1 base, with 17 bases between them. Germline V gene lookup returns CDR1 MGHDK and CDR2 SYGVNS. CDR3 length equals 17 residues. The CDR3 DNA is TGTGCCAGCAGTGAAAGTAGACTGGGGCAGCAGAACACTGAAGCTTTCTTT. Amino acids: CASSESRLGQQNTEAFF.

The V call is TRBV19, the J call TRBJ1-5; no definite D call. From germline, CDR1 is LNHDA and CDR2 SQIVND (reference sequence). Trimming removed 4 bases at V and 7 bases at J, with 11 bases between. The CDR3 contains 13 residues. The CDR3, as DNA: TGTGCCAGTAGTAAAACAAGAGGACAGCCCCAGCATTTT. Its translation: CASSKTRGQPQHF.

This clone occurred once. V gene TRBV7-6 combines with J gene TRBJ2-1; 9 positions agree with TRBD2. Germline V gene data show CDR1 as SGHVS and CDR2 as FNYEAQ. The V gene end was trimmed by 4 bases and the J gene end by 9 bases; junction bases not matched to a gene: 7. The CDR3 consists of 14 residues. The CDR3, as DNA: TGTGCCAGCAGCTATAGCGGGAGTAAGGTTGAGCAGTTCTTC. It codes for CASSYSGSKVEQFF.

CDR3 residues: CASSEAQGARGYGYTF. CDR3 nucleotides: TGTGCCAGCAGTGAAGCGCAAGGGGCCCGGGGCTATGGCTACACCTTC. The chain uses TRBV2 and TRBJ1-2; the D gene is possibly TRBD1 (5 bases). This CDR3 has 16 amino acids. Trimming shortened V by 0 bases and J by 4 bases, and 15 bases separated the two germline ends. Germline V gene data show CDR1 as SNHLY and CDR2 as FYNNEI.

The V call is TRBV14, the J call TRBJ2-7; D may be TRBD1 or TRBD2 (5 bases each). Germline CDR1 reads SGHDN; CDR2 reads FVKESK. Trimming stripped 0 bases from V and 2 bases from J, with 11 bases between. This CDR3 is 15 amino acids long. The CDR3 nucleotides read TGTGCCAGCAGCCAAGATGGGACGAAAACCTACGAGCAGTACTTC. It yields the protein CASSQDGTKTYEQYF. Drawing the rest from reference TRBV14 and TRBJ2-7, the complete variable domain is EAGVTQFPSHSVIEKGQTVTLRCDPISGHDNLYWYRRVMGKEIKFLLHFVKESKQDESGMPNNRFLAERTGGTYSTLKVQPAELEDSGVYFCASSQDGTKTYEQYFGPGTRLTVT.

This rearrangement joins TRBV4-3 to TRBJ1-2, with 9 bases that match TRBD1. The V segment lost 3 bases and the J segment 3 bases; nucleotides outside the gene matches: 5. Germline CDR1 and CDR2: LGHNA and YSLEER. This CDR3 comprises 15 residues. CDR3 protein: CASSHRQGGDYGYTF. The DNA for the CDR3 is TGCGCCAGCAGCCATCGACAGGGGGGAGACTATGGCTACACCTTC.

V usage is TRBV9 and J usage is TRBJ2-2; D is unclear. There are 13 residues in the CDR3. Trimming pared 5 bases from V and 4 bases from J, leaving 9 bases between. CDR1 and CDR2 from the germline V gene are SGDLS and YYNGEE. The CDR3 region is CASSESVTGELFF. In DNA, the CDR3 is TGTGCCAGCAGTGAGAGTGTCACCGGGGAGCTGTTTTTT.

V gene TRBV6-4 combines with J gene TRBJ2-7; no clear D. Trimming cost V 4 bases and J 0 bases, with 13 bases left between them. The CDR3 has 15 residues. CDR1 and CDR2 from the germline V gene are MRHNA and SNTAGT. The CDR3 here is CASSVEAASSYEQYF. CDR3 coding DNA: TGTGCCAGCAGTGTTGAGGCCGCGAGCTCCTACGAGCAGTACTTC.

This clone was detected once. The chain combines TRBV2 with TRBJ2-3; no clear D gene. Germline V gene lookup returns CDR1 SNHLY and CDR2 FYNNEI. The CDR3 is 12 residues long. V lost 4 bases to trimming and J lost 6 bases, with 8 bases between them. The CDR3 here is CASSAARDTQYF. The CDR3 DNA reads as TGTGCCAGCAGTGCCGCTAGGGATACGCAGTATTTT.

The V and J genes are TRBV7-2 and TRBJ2-5, with 10 bases lining up with TRBD2. J was trimmed by 5 bases and V by 2 bases; bases with no gene match: 5. Germline CDR1 is SGHTA and CDR2 is FQGNSA. The length of the CDR3 is 15 residues. CDR3 in amino acids: CASSLLAGVRETQYF. The CDR3 nucleotides are TGTGCCAGCAGCTTACTAGCGGGAGTTCGCGAGACCCAGTACTTC.

The chain employs TRBV2 and TRBJ2-3; 7 bases match TRBD1. The CDR3 runs to 14 residues. Losses at the gene ends were 9 bases for V and 5 bases for J; bases not matched to a gene: 11. Germline CDR1 SNHLY, CDR2 FYNNEI. The CDR3 region has the DNA TGTGCCAGTGAAAAGGGGGCGCCAGGAGATACGCAGTATTTT. This sequence encodes CASEKGAPGDTQYF. Filled out from reference TRBV2 and TRBJ2-3, the complete variable domain reads EPEVTQTPSHQVTQMGQEVILRCVPISNHLYFYWYRQILGQKVEFLVSFYNNEISEKSEIFDDQFSVERPDGSNFTLKIRSTKLEDSAMYFCASEKGAPGDTQYFGPGTRLTVL.

This sequence joins TRBV7-2 and TRBJ1-1, with D hard to call. Trimming removed 4 bases from V and 12 bases from J, with 12 bases in between. This CDR3 is built from 11 residues. The germline V gene encodes CDR1 SGHTA and CDR2 FQGNSA. The CDR3 region has the DNA TGTGCCAGCAGCTACCAGCAGGTAACTTTCTTT. Amino acids: CASSYQQVTFF.

This chain joins TRBV5-4 and TRBJ2-3; D gene unclear. This CDR3 has 14 residues. Looked up from germline, CDR1 is SGHNT and CDR2 is YYREEE (reference sequence). Trimming removed 4 bases at V and 3 bases at J, with 12 bases between. The CDR3 region is CASSAPPGTDTQYF. CDR3 nucleotide sequence: TGTGCCAGCAGCGCCCCCCCCGGGACAGATACGCAGTATTTT.

The chain uses TRBV7-2 and TRBJ1-1, with D possibly matching TRBD1 (6 bases). The germline V gene has CDR1 SGHTA and CDR2 FQGNSA. V was shortened by 0 bases and J by 6 bases, with 14 bases between the two germline ends. The CDR3 has 15 amino acids. CDR3 region: CASSLASGGRAEAFF. In nucleotides, the CDR3 is TGTGCCAGCAGCTTAGCCTCTGGGGGCAGGGCTGAAGCTTTCTTT.

A note on this clone: An end of the junction differs from the germline gene, which may be a read error. This rearrangement joins TRBV5-1 to TRBJ2-2, with D perhaps being TRBD1 or TRBD2 (5 bases each). The germline V gene has CDR1 SGHRS and CDR2 YFSETQ. The CDR3 contains 14 residues. The chain's CDR3 is CASSLLGVTGELFF. CDR3 DNA: TGCGCCAGCAGCTTGCTGGGGGTCACCGGAGAGCTGTTTTTT.

V gene TRBV7-9 combines with J gene TRBJ2-7; D remains ambiguous. CDR1 and CDR2 from the germline V gene are SEHNR and FQNEAQ (reference sequence). The CDR3 contains 13 residues. V was shortened by 1 base and J by 5 bases, with 9 bases between the two germline ends. CDR3 nucleotides: TGTGCCAGCAGCTTAGTCTCTCGGCACGAGCAGTACTTC. Residues: CASSLVSRHEQYF.

The chain employs TRBV5-6 and TRBJ2-3, with 8 nucleotides matching TRBD1. Germline loops: CDR1 SGHDT, CDR2 YYEEEE. Germline trimming cut 4 bases from V and 2 bases from J; bases unmatched to any gene: 6. The CDR3 is 15 residues long. The CDR3 coding sequence is TGTGCCAGCAGCCGACAGGGGCTCAACACAGATACGCAGTATTTT. It yields the protein CASSRQGLNTDTQYF.

In DNA form, the CDR3 reads TGCGCCAGCAGCTTTAGCGGAAGCCAAGAGACCCAGTACTTC. Translation: CASSFSGSQETQYF. The chain combines TRBV5-1 with TRBJ2-5; perhaps TRBD2 as D (6 bases). V was clipped by 2 bases and J by 1 base, with 9 bases between them. The CDR3 runs 14 residues. Germline CDR1 is SGHRS and CDR2 is YFSETQ.